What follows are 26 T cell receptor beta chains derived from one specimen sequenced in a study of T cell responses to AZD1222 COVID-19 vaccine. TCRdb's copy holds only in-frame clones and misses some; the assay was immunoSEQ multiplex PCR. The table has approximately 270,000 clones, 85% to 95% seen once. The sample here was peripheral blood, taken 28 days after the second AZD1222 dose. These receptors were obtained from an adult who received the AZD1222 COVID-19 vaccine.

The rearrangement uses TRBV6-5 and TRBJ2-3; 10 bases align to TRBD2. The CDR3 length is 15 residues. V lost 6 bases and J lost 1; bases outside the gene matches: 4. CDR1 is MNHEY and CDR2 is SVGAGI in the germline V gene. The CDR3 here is CASSRLAGGTDTQYF. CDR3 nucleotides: TGTGCCAGCAGCCGACTAGCGGGCGGCACAGATACGCAGTATTTT.

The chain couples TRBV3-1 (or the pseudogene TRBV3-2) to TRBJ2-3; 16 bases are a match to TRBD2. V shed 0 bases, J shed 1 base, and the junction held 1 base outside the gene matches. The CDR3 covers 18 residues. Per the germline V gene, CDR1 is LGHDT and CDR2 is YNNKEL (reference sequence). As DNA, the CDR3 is TGTGCCAGCAGCCAAGAGGGACTAGCGGGAGGGGGCACAGATACGCAGTATTTT. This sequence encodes CASSQEGLAGGGTDTQYF.

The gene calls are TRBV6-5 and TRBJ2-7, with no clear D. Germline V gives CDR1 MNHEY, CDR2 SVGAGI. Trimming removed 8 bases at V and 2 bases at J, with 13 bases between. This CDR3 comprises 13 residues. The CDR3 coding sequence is TGTGCCAGCCGGGTGGACGGTGCCTACGAGCAGTACTTC. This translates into CASRVDGAYEQYF.

Here the CDR3 reads CATSRALGQGYGYTF. Written as DNA, the CDR3 is TGTGCCACCAGCAGAGCCCTGGGACAGGGCTATGGCTACACCTTC. This sequence joins TRBV15 and TRBJ1-2, with TRBD1 matching over 9 bases. Germline assignment: CDR1 LNHNV and CDR2 YYDKDF (reference sequence). The V gene end was trimmed by 1 base and the J gene end by 4 bases; junction bases not matched to a gene: 4. The CDR3 length is 15 residues.

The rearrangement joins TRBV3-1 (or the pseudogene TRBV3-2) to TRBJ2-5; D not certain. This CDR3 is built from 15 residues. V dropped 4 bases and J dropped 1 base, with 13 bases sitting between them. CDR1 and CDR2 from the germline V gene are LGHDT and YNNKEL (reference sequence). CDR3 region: CASSPRVERQETQYF. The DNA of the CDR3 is TGTGCCAGCAGCCCCCGAGTAGAGCGCCAAGAGACCCAGTACTTC.

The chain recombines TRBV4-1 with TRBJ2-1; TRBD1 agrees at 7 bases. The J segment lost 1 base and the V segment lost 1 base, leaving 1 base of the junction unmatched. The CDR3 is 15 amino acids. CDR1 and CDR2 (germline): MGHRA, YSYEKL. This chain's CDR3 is CASSQGQGSYNEQFF. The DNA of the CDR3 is TGCGCCAGCAGCCAAGGACAGGGTTCCTACAATGAGCAGTTCTTC.

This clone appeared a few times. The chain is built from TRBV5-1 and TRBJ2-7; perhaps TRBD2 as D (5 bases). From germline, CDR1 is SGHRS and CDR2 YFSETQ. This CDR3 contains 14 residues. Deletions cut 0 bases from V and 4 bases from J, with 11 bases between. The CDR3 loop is CASSLGGREYEQYF. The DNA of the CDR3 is TGCGCCAGCAGCTTGGGAGGGAGAGAGTACGAGCAGTACTTC. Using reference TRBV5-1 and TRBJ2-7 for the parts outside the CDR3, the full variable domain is KAGVTQTPRYLIKTRGQQVTLSCSPISGHRSVSWYQQTPGQGLQFLFEYFSETQRNKGNFPGRFSGRQFSNSRSEMNVSTLELGDSALYLCASSLGGREYEQYFGPGTRLTVT.

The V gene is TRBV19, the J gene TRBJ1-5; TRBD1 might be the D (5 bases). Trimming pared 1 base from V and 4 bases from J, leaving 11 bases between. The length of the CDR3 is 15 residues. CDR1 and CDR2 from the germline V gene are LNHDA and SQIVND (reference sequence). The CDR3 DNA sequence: TGTGCCAGTAGTATAGCCGGGACGTTAAATCAGCCCCAGCATTTT. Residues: CASSIAGTLNQPQHF. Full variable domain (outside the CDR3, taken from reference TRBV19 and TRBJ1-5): DGGITQSPKYLFRKEGQNVTLSCEQNLNHDAMYWYRQDPGQGLRLIYYSQIVNDFQKGDIAEGYSVSREKKESFPLTVTSAQKNPTAFYLCASSIAGTLNQPQHFGDGTRLSIL.

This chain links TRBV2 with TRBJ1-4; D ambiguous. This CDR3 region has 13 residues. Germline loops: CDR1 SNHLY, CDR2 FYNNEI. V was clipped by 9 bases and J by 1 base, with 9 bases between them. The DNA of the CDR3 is TGTGCCAGTGGGGATATAACTAATGAAAAACTGTTTTTT. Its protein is CASGDITNEKLFF. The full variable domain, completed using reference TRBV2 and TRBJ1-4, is EPEVTQTPSHQVTQMGQEVILRCVPISNHLYFYWYRQILGQKVEFLVSFYNNEISEKSEIFDDQFSVERPDGSNFTLKIRSTKLEDSAMYFCASGDITNEKLFFGSGTQLSVL.

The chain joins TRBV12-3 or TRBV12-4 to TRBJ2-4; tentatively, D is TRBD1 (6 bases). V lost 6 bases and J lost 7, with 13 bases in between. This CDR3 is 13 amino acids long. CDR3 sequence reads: CASSLAQGNIQYF. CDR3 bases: TGTGCCAGCAGCCTCGCGCAGGGGAACATTCAGTACTTC.

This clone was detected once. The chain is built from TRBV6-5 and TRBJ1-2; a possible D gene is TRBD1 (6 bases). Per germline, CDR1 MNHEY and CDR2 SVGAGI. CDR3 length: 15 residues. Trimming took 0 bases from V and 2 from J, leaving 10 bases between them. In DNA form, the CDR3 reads TGTGCCAGCAGTTACTCGTCAGGGGCCAACTATGGCTACACCTTC. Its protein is CASSYSSGANYGYTF.

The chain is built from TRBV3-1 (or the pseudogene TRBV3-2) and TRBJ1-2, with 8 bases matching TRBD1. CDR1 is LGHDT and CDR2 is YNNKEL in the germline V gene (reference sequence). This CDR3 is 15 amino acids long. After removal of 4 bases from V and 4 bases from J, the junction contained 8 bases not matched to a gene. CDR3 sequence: CASSPDRERGYGYTF. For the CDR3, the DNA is TGTGCCAGCAGCCCGGACAGGGAGAGGGGCTATGGCTACACCTTC.

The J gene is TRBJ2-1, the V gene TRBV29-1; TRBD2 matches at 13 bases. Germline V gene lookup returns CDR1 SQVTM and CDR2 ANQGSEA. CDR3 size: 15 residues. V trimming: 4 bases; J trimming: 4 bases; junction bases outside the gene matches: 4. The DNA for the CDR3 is TGCAGCGTTGTGGTGACTAGCGGGGGGTACAATGAGCAGTTCTTC. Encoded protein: CSVVVTSGGYNEQFF.

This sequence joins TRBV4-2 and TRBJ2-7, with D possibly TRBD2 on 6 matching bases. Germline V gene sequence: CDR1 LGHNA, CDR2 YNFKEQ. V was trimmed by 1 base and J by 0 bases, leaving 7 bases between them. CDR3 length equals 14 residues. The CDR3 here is CASSQGEASYEQYF. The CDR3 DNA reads TGTGCCAGCAGCCAAGGGGAGGCCTCCTACGAGCAGTACTTC.

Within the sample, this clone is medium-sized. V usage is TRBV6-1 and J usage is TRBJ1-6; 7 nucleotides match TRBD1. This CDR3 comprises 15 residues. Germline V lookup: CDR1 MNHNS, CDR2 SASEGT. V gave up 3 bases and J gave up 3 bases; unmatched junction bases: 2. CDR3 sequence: CASSDHRGYNSPLHF. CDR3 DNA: TGTGCCAGCAGTGACCACAGGGGCTATAATTCACCCCTCCACTTT.

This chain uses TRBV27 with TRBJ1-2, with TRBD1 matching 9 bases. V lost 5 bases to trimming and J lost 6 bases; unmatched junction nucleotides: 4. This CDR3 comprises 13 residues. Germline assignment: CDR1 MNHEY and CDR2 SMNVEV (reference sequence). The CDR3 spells CASSRTGGNGYTF. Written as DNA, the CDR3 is TGTGCCAGCAGTAGAACAGGGGGCAATGGCTACACCTTC.

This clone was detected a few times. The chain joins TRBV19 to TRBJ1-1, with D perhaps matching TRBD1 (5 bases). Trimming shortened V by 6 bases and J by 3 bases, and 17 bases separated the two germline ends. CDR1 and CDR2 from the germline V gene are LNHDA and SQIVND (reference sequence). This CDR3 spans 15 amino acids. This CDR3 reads CASRWDGGLDTEAFF. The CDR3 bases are TGTGCCAGTAGGTGGGACGGGGGATTGGACACTGAAGCTTTCTTT. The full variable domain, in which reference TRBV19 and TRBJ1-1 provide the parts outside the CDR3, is DGGITQSPKYLFRKEGQNVTLSCEQNLNHDAMYWYRQDPGQGLRLIYYSQIVNDFQKGDIAEGYSVSREKKESFPLTVTSAQKNPTAFYLCASRWDGGLDTEAFFGQGTRLTVV.

The CDR3 DNA follows: TGTGCCAGCAGTTTACCCGGGCTGGGGGTAGGCACTGAAGCTTTCTTT. It encodes CASSLPGLGVGTEAFF. This rearrangement joins TRBV28 to TRBJ1-1, with a possible D match to TRBD1 (5 bases). Germline CDR1 reads MDHEN; CDR2 reads SYDVKM. The CDR3 has 16 amino acids. Trimming removed 2 bases at V and 4 bases at J, with 17 bases between.

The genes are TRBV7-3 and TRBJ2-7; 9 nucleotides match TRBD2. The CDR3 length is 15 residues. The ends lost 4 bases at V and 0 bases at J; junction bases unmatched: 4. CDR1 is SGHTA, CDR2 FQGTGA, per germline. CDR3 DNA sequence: TGTGCCAGCAGCTCAAGCGGGGGGAGCTCCTACGAGCAGTACTTC. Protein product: CASSSSGGSSYEQYF.

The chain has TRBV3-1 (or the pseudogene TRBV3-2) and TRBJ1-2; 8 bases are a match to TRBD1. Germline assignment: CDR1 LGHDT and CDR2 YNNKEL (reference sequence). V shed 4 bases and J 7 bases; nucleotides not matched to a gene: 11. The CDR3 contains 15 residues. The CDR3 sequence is CASSPLAGTGGGYTF. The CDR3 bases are TGTGCCAGCAGCCCCTTAGCCGGGACAGGAGGTGGCTACACCTTC.

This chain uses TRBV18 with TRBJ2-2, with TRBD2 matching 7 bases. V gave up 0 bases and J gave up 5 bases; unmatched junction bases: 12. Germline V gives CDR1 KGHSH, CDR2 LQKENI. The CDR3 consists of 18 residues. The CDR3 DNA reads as TGTGCCAGCTCACCACCTCCCTTCCCGGGGAGGGGAACCGGGGAGCTGTTTTTT. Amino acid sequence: CASSPPPFPGRGTGELFF.

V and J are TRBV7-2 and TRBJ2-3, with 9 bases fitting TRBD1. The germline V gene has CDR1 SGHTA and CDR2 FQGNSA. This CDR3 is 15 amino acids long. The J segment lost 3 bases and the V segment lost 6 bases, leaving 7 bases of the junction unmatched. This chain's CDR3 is CASRATGGRTDTQYF. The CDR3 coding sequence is TGTGCCAGCAGAGCTACAGGGGGCAGGACAGATACGCAGTATTTT.

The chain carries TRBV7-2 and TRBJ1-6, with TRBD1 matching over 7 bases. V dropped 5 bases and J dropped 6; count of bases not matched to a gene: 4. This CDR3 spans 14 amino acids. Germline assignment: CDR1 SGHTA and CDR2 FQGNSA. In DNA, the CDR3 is TGTGCCAGCAGCCTAGGGGGCACTAATTCACCCCTCCACTTT. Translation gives CASSLGGTNSPLHF.

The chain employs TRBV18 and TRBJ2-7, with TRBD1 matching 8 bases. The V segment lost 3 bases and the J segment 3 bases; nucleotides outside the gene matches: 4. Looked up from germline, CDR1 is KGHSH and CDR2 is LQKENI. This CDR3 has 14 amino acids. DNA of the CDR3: TGTGCCAGCTCACCCCGGACAGGGAACTACGAGCAGTACTTC. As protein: CASSPRTGNYEQYF.

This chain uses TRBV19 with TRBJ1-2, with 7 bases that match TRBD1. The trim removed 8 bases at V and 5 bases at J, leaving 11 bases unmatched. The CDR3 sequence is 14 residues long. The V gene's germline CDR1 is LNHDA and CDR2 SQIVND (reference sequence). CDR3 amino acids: CASRSGGLGYGYTF. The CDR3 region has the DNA TGTGCCAGTCGATCAGGGGGACTTGGGTATGGCTACACCTTC.

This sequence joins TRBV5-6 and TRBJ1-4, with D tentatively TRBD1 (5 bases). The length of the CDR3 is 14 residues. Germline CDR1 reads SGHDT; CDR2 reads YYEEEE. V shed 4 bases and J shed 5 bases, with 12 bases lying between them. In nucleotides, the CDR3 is TGTGCCAGCAGCGTATCGGGGCGGAATGAAAAACTGTTTTTT. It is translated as CASSVSGRNEKLFF.